The 15 T cell receptor beta chains below come from one sample, sequenced in a study of blood T cell repertoires in COVID-19. Measured with immunoSEQ multiplex PCR; TCRdb has only the in-frame clones, and not every one. Among some 50,000 clones, about 88% were seen once, and the ten largest hold about 5%. Sequencing input: peripheral blood. Every receptor here comes from a man aged 35 to 55 with active COVID-19.

The chain couples TRBV27 to TRBJ2-3; D is unclear. Germline CDR1 is MNHEY and CDR2 is SMNVEV (reference sequence). V shed 3 bases and J shed 3 bases, with 13 bases lying between them. There are 15 residues in the CDR3. The DNA of the CDR3 is TGTGCCAGCAGTTTGTCAGTCCTCGGGACAGATACGCAGTATTTT. Translation gives CASSLSVLGTDTQYF.

As for this clone: An end of the junction differs from the germline gene, which may be a read error. V and J are TRBV30 and TRBJ2-3, with 9 bases that match TRBD1. The CDR3 is made up of 17 amino acids. The V gene's germline CDR1 is GTSNPN and CDR2 SVGIG (reference sequence). The CDR3 here is CAGRDRVGLAATDTQYF. The CDR3 DNA follows: TGTGCCGGGAGGGACAGGGTAGGGCTAGCGGCCACAGATACGCAGTATTTT. The full variable domain, completed using reference TRBV30 and TRBJ2-3, is SQTIHQWPATLVQPVGSPLSLECTVEGTSNPNLYWYRQAAGRGLQLLFYSVGIGQISSEVPQNLSASRPQDRQFILSSKKLLLSDSGFYLCAGRDRVGLAATDTQYFGPGTRLTVL.

This clone is labeled as medium-sized. This chain joins TRBV6-5 and TRBJ2-3; 16 bases are shared with TRBD2. Germline loops: CDR1 MNHEY, CDR2 SVGAGI. This CDR3 contains 15 residues. V shed 8 bases and J 5 bases; nucleotides not matched to a gene: 4. CDR3 protein: CASLGLAGGLDTQYF. The CDR3 coding sequence is TGTGCCAGCCTGGGACTAGCGGGGGGGTTAGATACGCAGTATTTT.

The chain is built from TRBV7-2 and TRBJ1-2, with TRBD1 matching 9 bases. The CDR3 is 17 residues long. With 2 bases clipped from V and 8 bases from J, the junction kept 15 bases outside the gene matches. Germline CDR1 SGHTA, CDR2 FQGNSA. The DNA for the CDR3 is TGTGCCAGCAGCTTACGTGGGACAGGGCTTCCCGGGGGGGGCTACACCTTC. Protein: CASSLRGTGLPGGGYTF. Filled out from reference TRBV7-2 and TRBJ1-2, the complete variable domain reads GAGVSQSPSNKVTEKGKDVELRCDPISGHTALYWYRQSLGQGLEFLIYFQGNSAPDKSGLPSDRFSAERTGGSVSTLTIQRTQQEDSAVYLCASSLRGTGLPGGGYTFGSGTRLTVV.

The rearrangement links TRBV6-1 to TRBJ2-7; D unclear. Trimming left V 2 bases short and J 0 bases short, with 8 bases between. This CDR3 has 14 amino acids. Germline V gives CDR1 MNHNS, CDR2 SASEGT. DNA for the CDR3: TGTGCCAGCAGTGAACTAGGTTCCTCCTACGAGCAGTACTTC. Translating it yields CASSELGSSYEQYF.

The chain has TRBV9 and TRBJ2-5, with 8 bases matching TRBD1. From germline, CDR1 is SGDLS and CDR2 YYNGEE. The CDR3 is 14 amino acids. V lost 4 bases to trimming and J lost 3 bases; unmatched junction nucleotides: 5. The CDR3 DNA sequence: TGTGCCAGCAGCCCAATGACAGGGGAAGAGACCCAGTACTTC. It is translated as CASSPMTGEETQYF.

The V and J genes are TRBV5-1 and TRBJ2-1; D not resolved. Germline CDR1 is SGHRS and CDR2 is YFSETQ. The length of the CDR3 is 11 residues. The V end was cut by 7 bases, the J end by 7 bases, with 9 bases between. CDR3 protein: CASRVANEQFF. DNA for the CDR3: TGCGCCAGCCGGGTGGCAAATGAGCAGTTCTTC. Variable domain in full (rest from reference TRBV5-1 and TRBJ2-1): KAGVTQTPRYLIKTRGQQVTLSCSPISGHRSVSWYQQTPGQGLQFLFEYFSETQRNKGNFPGRFSGRQFSNSRSEMNVSTLELGDSALYLCASRVANEQFFGPGTRLTVL.

J is TRBJ1-4 and V is TRBV9; D remains unclear. The CDR3 runs 13 residues. Trimming removed 3 bases from V and 7 bases from J, with 10 bases in between. Germline V lookup: CDR1 SGDLS, CDR2 YYNGEE. CDR3 region: CASSASPREKLFF. The CDR3 nucleotides read TGTGCCAGCAGCGCCTCCCCGCGTGAAAAACTGTTTTTT. Full variable domain (outside the CDR3, taken from reference TRBV9 and TRBJ1-4): DSGVTQTPKHLITATGQRVTLRCSPRSGDLSVYWYQQSLDQGLQFLIQYYNGEERAKGNILERFSAQQFPDLHSELNLSSLELGDSALYFCASSASPREKLFFGSGTQLSVL.

The gene calls are TRBV12-2 and TRBJ1-1. TRBV12-2 is recorded as a pseudogene. CDR3 length equals 11 residues. This chain's CDR3 is CASRLGGEAFF. The DNA of the CDR3 is TGTGCAAGTCGCTTGGGAGGGGAAGCTTTCTTT.

This chain links TRBV27 with TRBJ1-1; the D gene is possibly TRBD1 (5 bases). V lost 7 bases and J lost 0, with 24 bases in between. Germline values: CDR1 MNHEY, CDR2 SMNVEV (reference sequence). CDR3 length: 18 residues. The CDR3 nucleotides read TGTGCCAGCACCCCAAAGGGGCGGGGGTTCGCTGTGAACACTGAAGCTTTCTTT. Translation: CASTPKGRGFAVNTEAFF.

This clone counts as medium-sized. This chain connects TRBV28 to TRBJ2-7; perhaps TRBD2 as D (6 bases). The length of the CDR3 is 15 residues. Germline V gene lookup returns CDR1 MDHEN and CDR2 SYDVKM. Between the trimmed V and J ends, which lost 6 bases and 3 bases, there was a span of 18 bases. This CDR3 is CASSNSGTSGYEQYF. As DNA, the CDR3 is TGTGCCAGCAGCAATTCCGGGACTTCGGGCTACGAGCAGTACTTC.

V and J are TRBV9 and TRBJ1-2, with 7 bases aligning to TRBD1. V lost 4 bases to trimming and J lost 2 bases; unmatched junction nucleotides: 2. CDR1 and CDR2 (germline): SGDLS, YYNGEE. CDR3 length equals 13 residues. The CDR3 coding sequence is TGTGCCAGCAGCCTAGGGGGCAACTATGGCTACACCTTC. Protein product: CASSLGGNYGYTF.

Comment on this clone: At one boundary the junction diverges from the germline segment, which might be a read error. The chain couples TRBV11-2 to TRBJ2-1, with D uncertain. CDR3 length: 12 amino acids. Germline lookup yields CDR1 SGHAT and CDR2 FQNNGV. In DNA, the CDR3 is TGTGCCAGCAGCTCAACCGAGTATCTCGGTATCTTC. The encoded protein is CASSSTEYLGIF.

This chain links TRBV29-1 with TRBJ2-7, with D maybe TRBD1 (5 bases). Trimming took 5 bases from V and 6 from J, leaving 20 bases between them. This CDR3 comprises 14 residues. The V gene's germline CDR1 is SQVTM and CDR2 ANQGSEA. CDR3 in DNA: TGCAGCGTTCGAGCTACATCAGGGATCGGCGAGCAGTACTTC. Its translation: CSVRATSGIGEQYF.

This chain joins TRBV5-8 and TRBJ2-1, with a weak D call TRBD2 (5 bases). Trimming took 5 bases from V and 8 from J, leaving 17 bases between them. The CDR3 covers 14 residues. CDR1 SGHTS and CDR2 YDEGEE come from the germline V gene. This chain's CDR3 is CASRFGLPRDEQFF. The CDR3 bases are TGTGCCAGCAGATTCGGACTTCCACGGGATGAGCAGTTCTTC.